This T cell receptor beta chain came from a study of blood T cell repertoires in COVID-19. Source study methods: Amplification from reference gene primers served as the basis for estimated nucleated cell counts. Clones were read by immunoSEQ multiplex PCR, and TCRdb kept only the in-frame ones, dropping some. That table is the source of V, J and clone size, and D and trimming were worked out from the DNA. The sample lists some 25,000 clones, around 89% seen once, with approximately 9.8% in the top ten. The germline V gene encodes CDR1 GTSNPN and CDR2 SVGIG (reference sequence). The CDR3 sequence is 13 residues long. V was pared by 8 bases and J by 2 bases, with 6 bases of the junction left unmatched.

The rearrangement joins TRBV30 to TRBJ1-5; TRBD1 aligns across 7 bases. This TCR was recovered from a man aged 65 to 79 with acute or convalescent COVID-19. Sequencing used peripheral blood. The CDR3 DNA reads as TGTGCCGGAAGTACAGGGGGCAATCAGCCCCAGCATTTT. Its protein is CAGSTGGNQPQHF.